What follows is one T cell receptor (beta chain) and its context. What it binds is unknown. This sample was included in a study of T cell responses to AZD1222 COVID-19 vaccine. Study outcomes and limitations: AZD1222 recipients seropositive at baseline numbered only five or six.

Per the germline V gene, CDR1 is LGHNA and CDR2 is YNFKEQ. V gave up 3 bases and J gave up 3 bases, with 2 bases separating them. The CDR3 is made up of 11 amino acids. Assay: immunoSEQ multiplex PCR; the TCRdb copy retains only in-frame clones and omits some. The sample holds some 180,000 clones; 85% to 95% are singletons and the top ten take about 10%. This clonotype originated in an adult in good health. This specimen was peripheral blood, taken on day 0 of AZD1222 vaccination. J is TRBJ1-1 and V is TRBV4-2; D is ambiguous. The DNA of the CDR3 is TGTGCCAGCAGCCATGACACTGAAGCTTTCTTT. Its protein product is CASSHDTEAFF.